This T cell receptor beta chain derives from a study of T-cell memory formation after mild COVID-19. Study in general: There were largely donor-specific TCR clusters.

V shed 5 bases and J shed 4 bases, with 11 bases lying between them. The CDR3 has 13 amino acids. CDR1 is MNHEY and CDR2 is SVGEGT in the germline V gene. General study results and limits: Day 15 to 85 contractors were CD4/CD8 balanced; later expanders leaned CD4+. Mostly located in CM and EM were contracting CD4+ clones, with contracting CD8+ clones located in EMRA.

A single record per CDR3 protein comes from TCRdb applying MiXCR to the 5' RACE reads. This sample has some 290,000 distinct CDR3 sequences; about a sixth occur once, and the top ten carry more than 20%. This clonotype was counted between two and nine times. Its antigen remains unidentified. This TCR was sampled from a man between 18 and 35 years old who had mild COVID-19 (a few samples of this study predate the infection). Cell type and time point are not known. The sequenced sample consisted of PBMCs or a T cell subset sorted from them (not recorded which). The chain employs TRBV6-2 or TRBV6-3 and TRBJ2-5; D remains ambiguous. CDR3 sequence: CASSSQWGETQYF. Here the CDR3 DNA reads TGTGCCAGCAGTAGTCAGTGGGGAGAGACCCAGTACTTC.